A selection of T cell receptor beta chains follows, all from one sample in a study of cytomegalovirus exposure and HLA in healthy donors. Some clones are missing from TCRdb's copy, which holds only in-frame ones; the method was immunoSEQ multiplex PCR. Among under 70,000 clones listed, roughly 85% were seen once. Sequencing was done on a sample of PBMCs. These receptors originate from a woman in her 30s in good health and CMV-seronegative. Each CDR3 is given with its conserved first and last residue. Fields, in order: CDR3 protein, CDR3 DNA, D gene, clone size, V gene, J gene. A D gene is named only where the DNA matches it firmly. Not every row has a clone size; where given, it reads once, few, many or a size class.

cdr3_aa: CAWRGTGGWWQFF; cdr3_nt: TGTGCCTGGAGAGGGACAGGGGGCTGGTGGCAGTTCTTC; d_call: TRBD1; clone_size: .; v_call: TRBV30; j_call: TRBJ2-1
cdr3_aa: CASSTTTGPWGGYTF; cdr3_nt: TGTGCCAGCAGTACTACGACAGGGCCTTGGGGTGGCTACACCTTC; d_call: TRBD1; clone_size: .; v_call: TRBV6-5; j_call: TRBJ1-2
cdr3_aa: CASLKGAGMGEQYF; cdr3_nt: TGTGCCAGCCTCAAGGGGGCAGGGATGGGCGAGCAGTACTTC; d_call: TRBD1; clone_size: .; v_call: TRBV7-9; j_call: TRBJ2-7
cdr3_aa: CASSEPRTRGSYEQYF; cdr3_nt: TGTGCCAGCAGTGAACCCCGGACCCGAGGGTCCTACGAGCAGTACTTC; d_call: .; clone_size: .; v_call: TRBV2; j_call: TRBJ2-7
cdr3_aa: CASSWDRGNSPLHF; cdr3_nt: TGTGCCAGCAGCTGGGACAGGGGGAATTCACCCCTCCACTTT; d_call: TRBD1; clone_size: .; v_call: TRBV5-4; j_call: TRBJ1-6
cdr3_aa: CASRDSGYEQYF; cdr3_nt: TGTGCCTCTCGGGACAGCGGCTACGAGCAGTACTTC; d_call: TRBD1; clone_size: once; v_call: TRBV27; j_call: TRBJ2-7
cdr3_aa: CASSKDSGDHEQYF; cdr3_nt: TGTGCCAGCAGCAAAGATTCAGGGGACCACGAGCAGTACTTC; d_call: .; clone_size: .; v_call: TRBV2; j_call: TRBJ2-7
cdr3_aa: CASSLGAGPPEQYF; cdr3_nt: TGTGCCAGCAGCTTGGGGGCGGGACCCCCCGAGCAGTACTTC; d_call: .; clone_size: .; v_call: TRBV5-4; j_call: TRBJ2-7
cdr3_aa: CASSMSAGGRPSTDTQYF; cdr3_nt: TGTGCCAGTAGTATGTCAGCGGGAGGGAGACCTAGCACAGATACGCAGTATTTT; d_call: TRBD2; clone_size: .; v_call: TRBV19; j_call: TRBJ2-3
cdr3_aa: CASSSGRGRGRTGELFF; cdr3_nt: TGTGCCAGCAGTTCCGGCAGGGGGCGCGGGAGAACCGGGGAGCTGTTTTTT; d_call: .; clone_size: .; v_call: TRBV28; j_call: TRBJ2-2
cdr3_aa: CASSASSGNTIYF; cdr3_nt: TGTGCCAGCAGTGCGAGCTCTGGAAACACCATATATTTT; d_call: .; clone_size: .; v_call: TRBV25-1; j_call: TRBJ1-3
cdr3_aa: CASSYSGQGAYEQYF; cdr3_nt: TGTGCCAGCAGTTACTCGGGGCAGGGGGCCTACGAGCAGTACTTC; d_call: TRBD1; clone_size: .; v_call: TRBV6-5; j_call: TRBJ2-7
cdr3_aa: CASSLVPERGYTF; cdr3_nt: TGTGCCAGCAGCTTAGTGCCGGAGCGGGGCTACACCTTC; d_call: .; clone_size: .; v_call: TRBV7-9; j_call: TRBJ1-2
cdr3_aa: CASSRGTGQGSYEQYF; cdr3_nt: TGTGCCAGCAGCCGAGGAACCGGACAGGGCTCCTACGAGCAGTACTTC; d_call: TRBD1; clone_size: .; v_call: TRBV27; j_call: TRBJ2-7
cdr3_aa: CAWTYGSGAEAFF; cdr3_nt: TGTGCCTGGACCTACGGGAGTGGGGCTGAAGCTTTCTTT; d_call: .; clone_size: .; v_call: TRBV30; j_call: TRBJ1-1
cdr3_aa: CASSSRKHDYEQYF; cdr3_nt: TGTGCCAGCAGCTCCCGCAAACATGACTACGAGCAGTACTTC; d_call: .; clone_size: .; v_call: TRBV7-6; j_call: TRBJ2-7
cdr3_aa: CASSLGSRTSGSVNEQFF; cdr3_nt: TGTGCCAGCAGCTTAGGGTCGCGAACTAGCGGGAGTGTAAATGAGCAGTTCTTC; d_call: TRBD2; clone_size: few; v_call: TRBV11-3; j_call: TRBJ2-1
cdr3_aa: CASSGQILNTGELFF; cdr3_nt: TGTGCCAGCTCTGGACAGATATTGAACACCGGGGAGCTGTTTTTT; d_call: .; clone_size: .; v_call: TRBV18; j_call: TRBJ2-2
cdr3_aa: CASSLSGGTYEQYF; cdr3_nt: TGCGCCAGCAGCTTAAGCGGGGGAACCTACGAGCAGTACTTC; d_call: TRBD2; clone_size: .; v_call: TRBV5-1; j_call: TRBJ2-7
cdr3_aa: CAITGVRGEGVGNEQFF; cdr3_nt: TGTGCCATCACCGGCGTTCGTGGAGAGGGAGTGGGTAATGAGCAGTTCTTC; d_call: .; clone_size: .; v_call: TRBV10-3; j_call: TRBJ2-1
cdr3_aa: CASSSTGGGLRETQYF; cdr3_nt: TGTGCCAGCAGCTCAACCGGGGGGGGTTTGCGAGAGACCCAGTACTTC; d_call: TRBD2; clone_size: .; v_call: TRBV7-3; j_call: TRBJ2-5
cdr3_aa: CASRKRDPTDTQYF; cdr3_nt: TGTGCCAGTAGAAAGCGGGACCCCACAGATACGCAGTATTTT; d_call: TRBD2; clone_size: .; v_call: TRBV19; j_call: TRBJ2-3
cdr3_aa: CASSLRTPQETQYF; cdr3_nt: TGTGCCAGCAGCCTGCGGACTCCTCAAGAGACCCAGTACTTC; d_call: .; clone_size: .; v_call: TRBV7-9; j_call: TRBJ2-5
cdr3_aa: CAWRADRVDGYTF; cdr3_nt: TGTGCCTGGAGAGCTGACAGGGTAGACGGCTACACCTTC; d_call: TRBD1; clone_size: .; v_call: TRBV30; j_call: TRBJ1-2
cdr3_aa: CASSYGGEVGTSRAFF; cdr3_nt: TGTGCCAGCAGTTACGGGGGGGAAGTTGGGACGTCAAGAGCTTTCTTT; d_call: .; clone_size: once; v_call: TRBV6-5; j_call: TRBJ1-1
cdr3_aa: CASSDYPGEGNEQFF; cdr3_nt: TGTGCCAGCAGTGACTATCCGGGAGAGGGGAATGAGCAGTTCTTC; d_call: .; clone_size: .; v_call: TRBV6-4; j_call: TRBJ2-1
cdr3_aa: CASSYSEQPNEKLFF; cdr3_nt: TGTGCCAGCAGTTACTCGGAACAGCCTAATGAAAAACTGTTTTTT; d_call: .; clone_size: few; v_call: TRBV6-5; j_call: TRBJ1-4
cdr3_aa: CASSLGQTNTGELFF; cdr3_nt: TGTGCCAGCAGTTTGGGGCAGACGAACACCGGGGAGCTGTTTTTT; d_call: .; clone_size: .; v_call: TRBV11-3; j_call: TRBJ2-2
cdr3_aa: CASSIRYEGSGGKQYF; cdr3_nt: TGTGCCAGTAGTATTAGGTATGAGGGGTCGGGAGGAAAGCAGTACTTC; d_call: TRBD2; clone_size: .; v_call: TRBV19; j_call: TRBJ2-7
cdr3_aa: CASSERTSGSYNEQFF; cdr3_nt: TGTGCCAGCAGTGAACGGACTAGCGGCTCCTACAATGAGCAGTTCTTC; d_call: TRBD2; clone_size: .; v_call: TRBV6-1; j_call: TRBJ2-1
cdr3_aa: CASSPGTSGPNTGELFF; cdr3_nt: TGTGCCAGCAGCCCAGGGACTAGCGGGCCGAACACCGGGGAGCTGTTTTTT; d_call: TRBD2; clone_size: .; v_call: TRBV11-3; j_call: TRBJ2-2
cdr3_aa: CASSEARDRDTEAFF; cdr3_nt: TGTGCCAGCAGTGAAGCGCGGGACAGGGACACTGAAGCTTTCTTT; d_call: TRBD1; clone_size: .; v_call: TRBV2; j_call: TRBJ1-1
cdr3_aa: CASSLTGRPNTEAFF; cdr3_nt: TGTGCCAGCAGTCTCACCGGGAGACCGAACACTGAAGCTTTCTTT; d_call: .; clone_size: .; v_call: TRBV27; j_call: TRBJ1-1
cdr3_aa: CASSFYSGLAERTGELFF; cdr3_nt: TGTGCCAGCAGCTTCTATTCGGGACTAGCGGAAAGGACCGGGGAGCTGTTTTTT; d_call: TRBD2; clone_size: .; v_call: TRBV5-6; j_call: TRBJ2-2
cdr3_aa: CASSPSRDTDTQYF; cdr3_nt: TGTGCCAGTAGTCCTTCCCGGGACACAGATACGCAGTATTTT; d_call: .; clone_size: .; v_call: TRBV19; j_call: TRBJ2-3
cdr3_aa: CATKHREVGEQFF; cdr3_nt: TGTGCCACCAAACACAGGGAAGTGGGTGAGCAGTTCTTC; d_call: .; clone_size: .; v_call: TRBV6-6; j_call: TRBJ2-1
cdr3_aa: CASSLVSGSQRGGETQYF; cdr3_nt: TGTGCCAGCAGCCTAGTTAGCGGGAGCCAACGGGGGGGAGAGACCCAGTACTTC; d_call: TRBD2; clone_size: .; v_call: TRBV11-3; j_call: TRBJ2-5
cdr3_aa: CATSREGAGEQYF; cdr3_nt: TGTGCCACCAGCAGGGAGGGGGCGGGGGAGCAGTACTTC; d_call: .; clone_size: .; v_call: TRBV15; j_call: TRBJ2-7
cdr3_aa: CASSRGDSNQPQHF; cdr3_nt: TGCGCCAGCAGCCGAGGCGATAGCAATCAGCCCCAGCATTTT; d_call: .; clone_size: .; v_call: TRBV5-1; j_call: TRBJ1-5
cdr3_aa: CASSHGQAASGYEQYF; cdr3_nt: TGCGCCAGCAGCCACGGACAGGCCGCCTCTGGCTACGAGCAGTACTTC; d_call: TRBD1; clone_size: .; v_call: TRBV5-1; j_call: TRBJ2-7
cdr3_aa: CASSPRAGDGYEQYF; cdr3_nt: TGTGCCAGCAGTCCCCGTGCGGGAGATGGCTACGAGCAGTACTTC; d_call: TRBD2; clone_size: .; v_call: TRBV25-1; j_call: TRBJ2-7
cdr3_aa: CASSRTGQETQYF; cdr3_nt: TGTGCCAGCAGCCGGACAGGCCAAGAGACCCAGTACTTC; d_call: TRBD1; clone_size: .; v_call: TRBV7-9; j_call: TRBJ2-5
cdr3_aa: CASSLFQRERYEQYF; cdr3_nt: TGTGCCAGCAGTTTATTTCAGCGGGAGAGGTACGAGCAGTACTTC; d_call: TRBD2; clone_size: once; v_call: TRBV27; j_call: TRBJ2-7
cdr3_aa: CASSSGTGWVNTEAFF; cdr3_nt: TGTGCCAGCAGTTCGGGGACAGGTTGGGTGAACACTGAAGCTTTCTTT; d_call: TRBD1; clone_size: .; v_call: TRBV28; j_call: TRBJ1-1
cdr3_aa: CAWMGDPQRGTF; cdr3_nt: TGTGCCTGGATGGGGGACCCTCAGCGGGGCACCTTC; d_call: .; clone_size: once; v_call: TRBV30; j_call: TRBJ1-2
cdr3_aa: CASSLGIAGFGDTQYF; cdr3_nt: TGCGCCAGCAGCTTGGGGATAGCGGGATTCGGAGATACGCAGTATTTT; d_call: TRBD2; clone_size: .; v_call: TRBV5-1; j_call: TRBJ2-3
cdr3_aa: CASSPYRGSGDQETQYF; cdr3_nt: TGCGCCAGCAGCCCCTATCGGGGTAGCGGAGACCAAGAGACCCAGTACTTC; d_call: .; clone_size: .; v_call: TRBV5-1; j_call: TRBJ2-5
cdr3_aa: CASSLARTSGGEQFF; cdr3_nt: TGTGCCAGCAGCCTGGCGAGGACTAGCGGCGGTGAGCAGTTCTTC; d_call: TRBD2; clone_size: .; v_call: TRBV5-4; j_call: TRBJ2-1
cdr3_aa: CASSLGTGNTGELFF; cdr3_nt: TGTGCCAGCAGCCTCGGGACAGGGAACACCGGGGAGCTGTTTTTT; d_call: TRBD1; clone_size: .; v_call: TRBV11-2; j_call: TRBJ2-2
cdr3_aa: CASSSGQGTDTQYF; cdr3_nt: TGTGCCAGCAGCTCGGGACAGGGAACAGATACGCAGTATTTT; d_call: TRBD1; clone_size: .; v_call: TRBV7-3; j_call: TRBJ2-3
cdr3_aa: CASSQVSLAGWETQYF; cdr3_nt: TGTGCCAGCAGCCAAGTGTCACTAGCGGGGTGGGAGACCCAGTACTTC; d_call: TRBD2; clone_size: .; v_call: TRBV4-2; j_call: TRBJ2-5
cdr3_aa: CASSIDRPGANVLTF; cdr3_nt: TGTGCCAGCAGTATCGACAGGCCCGGGGCCAACGTCCTGACTTTC; d_call: .; clone_size: .; v_call: TRBV6-1; j_call: TRBJ2-6
cdr3_aa: CASSKATVTEAFF; cdr3_nt: TGTGCCAGCAGTAAAGCGACCGTCACTGAAGCTTTCTTT; d_call: .; clone_size: .; v_call: TRBV6-5; j_call: TRBJ1-1
cdr3_aa: CASSPENNEQFF; cdr3_nt: TGTGCCAGCAGCCCTGAGAACAATGAGCAGTTCTTC; d_call: .; clone_size: .; v_call: TRBV7-2; j_call: TRBJ2-1
cdr3_aa: CAISESTSGHNEQFF; cdr3_nt: TGTGCCATCAGTGAGTCGACTAGCGGCCACAATGAGCAGTTCTTC; d_call: TRBD2; clone_size: .; v_call: TRBV10-3; j_call: TRBJ2-1